This T cell receptor beta chain derives from a study of CD8 T cells in ankylosing spondylitis. This clonotype was found many times. Its antigen is unidentified. General observations from the study: Prior work had noted some motif variants in reactive arthritis blood and synovial fluid. Enrichment of disease-linked clones was reportedly significant in matched ankylosing spondylitis synovial fluid.

With molecular barcodes, quantitative 5'-RACE was used to make the TCR beta libraries. Using its own MiXCR run on the 5' RACE reads, TCRdb lists one record per CDR3 protein. In the table there are some 200,000 distinct CDR3 sequences, around a sixth of which are singletons. Trimming took off 5 bases at V and 1 base at J, with 4 bases between the two ends. Germline loops: CDR1 MNHEY, CDR2 SVGAGI. This CDR3 has 12 residues. Source material: blood, either unsorted or a sorted T cell fraction (not recorded which). This chain connects TRBV6-5 to TRBJ2-3; D gene unclear. The sequence was obtained from a male donor aged 5-30 years with ankylosing spondylitis or in good health (not recorded which). This chain's CDR3 is CASSKGTDTQYF. CDR3 sequence (DNA): TGTGCCAGCAGTAAGGGCACAGATACGCAGTATTTT.